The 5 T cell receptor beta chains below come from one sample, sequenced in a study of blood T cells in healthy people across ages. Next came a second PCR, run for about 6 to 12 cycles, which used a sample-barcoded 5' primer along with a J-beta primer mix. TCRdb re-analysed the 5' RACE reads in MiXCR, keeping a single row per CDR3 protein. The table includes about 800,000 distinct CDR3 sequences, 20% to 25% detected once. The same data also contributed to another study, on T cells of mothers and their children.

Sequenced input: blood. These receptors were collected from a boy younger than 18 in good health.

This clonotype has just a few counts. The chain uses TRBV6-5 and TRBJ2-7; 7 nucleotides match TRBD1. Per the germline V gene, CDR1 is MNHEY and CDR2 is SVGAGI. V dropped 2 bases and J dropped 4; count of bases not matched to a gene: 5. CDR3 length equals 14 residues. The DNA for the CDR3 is TGTGCCAGCAGTTACGACAGGGCTATGTACGAGCAGTACTTC. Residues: CASSYDRAMYEQYF.

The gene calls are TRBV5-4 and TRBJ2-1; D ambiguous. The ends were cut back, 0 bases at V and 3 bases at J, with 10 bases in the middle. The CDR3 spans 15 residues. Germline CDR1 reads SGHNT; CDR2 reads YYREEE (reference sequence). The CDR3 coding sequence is TGTGCCAGCAGCTTGGGGGATGGTATCTACAATGAGCAGTTCTTC. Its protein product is CASSLGDGIYNEQFF.

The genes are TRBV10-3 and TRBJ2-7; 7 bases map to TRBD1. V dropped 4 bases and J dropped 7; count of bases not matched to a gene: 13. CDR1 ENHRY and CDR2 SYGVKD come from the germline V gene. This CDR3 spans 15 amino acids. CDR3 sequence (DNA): TGTGCCATCAGTGCTACATTAGACAGGGTCCTTGAGCAGTACTTC. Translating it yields CAISATLDRVLEQYF.

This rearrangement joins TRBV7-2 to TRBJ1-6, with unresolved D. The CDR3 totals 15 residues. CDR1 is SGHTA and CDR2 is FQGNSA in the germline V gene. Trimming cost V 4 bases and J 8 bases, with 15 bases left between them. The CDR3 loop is CASSSTTRLDSPLHF. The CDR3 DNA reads TGTGCCAGCAGCTCTACGACCAGGTTGGATTCACCCCTCCACTTT.

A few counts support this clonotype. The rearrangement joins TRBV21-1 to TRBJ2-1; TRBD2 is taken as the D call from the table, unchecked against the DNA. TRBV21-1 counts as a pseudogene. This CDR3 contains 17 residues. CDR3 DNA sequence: TGTGCCAGCAGCAAAGGGAATCCGGGACTAGCGTGCGGGCTGGCCTCCTTC. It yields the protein CASSKGNPGLACGLASF.